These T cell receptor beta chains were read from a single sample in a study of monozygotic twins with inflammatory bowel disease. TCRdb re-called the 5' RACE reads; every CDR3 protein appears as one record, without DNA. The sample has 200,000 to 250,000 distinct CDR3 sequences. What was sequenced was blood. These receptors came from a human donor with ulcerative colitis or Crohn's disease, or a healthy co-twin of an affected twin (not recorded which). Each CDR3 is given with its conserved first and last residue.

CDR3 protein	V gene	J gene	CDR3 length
CASSLSRGYLASYNEQFF	TRBV27	TRBJ2-1	18
CASSLVGEPNEQFF	TRBV3-1	TRBJ2-1	14
CAWSGAGKDTEAFF	TRBV30	TRBJ1-1	14
CASSTRRQTGNEQFF	TRBV27	TRBJ2-1	15
CASSGTYASYEQYF	TRBV27	TRBJ2-7	14
CASSLFGRDEKLFF	TRBV5-1	TRBJ1-4	14
CASSPGTGTGDEQFF	TRBV5-6	TRBJ2-1	15
CATSRGAGDVFF	TRBV15	TRBJ2-1	12
CASSLGGAGENEQFF	TRBV28	TRBJ2-1	15
CASSWGTHYYEQYF	TRBV5-1	TRBJ2-7	14
CASSLAEPYGYTF	TRBV12-3/TRBV12-4	TRBJ1-2	13